This passage covers 29 T cell receptor beta chains from one sample sequenced in a study of shared clonotypes between healthy human individuals. Produced via immunoSEQ multiplex PCR; TCRdb's table is partial and in-frame only. The repertoire consists of fewer than 1.6 million clones, with approximately 98.5% occurring once and the leading ten covering approximately 0.4%. The sequenced material came from naive CD4+ T cells sorted from blood. Subset here: CD45RA+ positively selected. These receptors were taken from a man aged 25-45 years in good health.

In this sample, this clone turned up once. This chain uses TRBV9 with TRBJ2-7; TRBD1 agrees at 9 bases. The CDR3 has 18 amino acids. Trimming removed 4 bases from V and 2 bases from J; junction bases left unmatched: 16. Germline values: CDR1 SGDLS, CDR2 YYNGEE. The CDR3 DNA sequence: TGTGCCAGCAGCCCGGGGACAGGGTGGACTCAGCTTACCTACGAGCAGTACTTC. The encoded protein is CASSPGTGWTQLTYEQYF.

V usage is TRBV4-1 and J usage is TRBJ2-1, with TRBD2 identical over 7 bases. Per the germline V gene, CDR1 is MGHRA and CDR2 is YSYEKL. With V trimmed by 3 bases and J by 3 bases, 11 bases remained unmatched. The CDR3 covers 17 residues. The CDR3 bases are TGCGCCAGCAGCCAGCGCGCCACTAGCGCACGCTACAATGAGCAGTTCTTC. Amino acids: CASSQRATSARYNEQFF.

Note on this clone: This same CDR3 is encoded by further DNA sequences in the sample. The V call is TRBV19, the J call TRBJ1-1; tentative D call: TRBD1 (5 bases). CDR3 length: 14 amino acids. Germline V gene lookup returns CDR1 LNHDA and CDR2 SQIVND (reference sequence). V was clipped by 2 bases and J by 1 base, with 8 bases between them. CDR3 nucleotides: TGTGCCAGTAGTATACGGGGGGGGAACACTGAAGCTTTCTTT. Amino acids: CASSIRGGNTEAFF.

The rearrangement uses TRBV7-2 and TRBJ2-1; D is possibly TRBD2 (5 bases). The CDR3 runs 15 residues. Per germline, CDR1 SGHTA and CDR2 FQGNSA. Trimming shortened V by 5 bases and J by 7 bases, and 18 bases separated the two germline ends. CDR3 protein: CASSTVGGPLNEQFF. In DNA form, the CDR3 reads TGTGCCAGCAGCACTGTTGGCGGGCCTTTAAATGAGCAGTTCTTC.

The J gene is TRBJ1-5, the V gene TRBV11-2; a possible D gene is TRBD1 (6 bases). Germline CDR1 and CDR2: SGHAT and FQNNGV. The CDR3 has 13 residues. The ends were cut back, 0 bases at V and 9 bases at J, with 9 bases in the middle. CDR3 in DNA: TGTGCCAGCAGCTTAGAACAGACAGGGCCCCAGCATTTT. It specifies CASSLEQTGPQHF.

The rearrangement joins TRBV20-1 to TRBJ2-7; no definite D call. CDR3 length: 11 amino acids. Germline V lookup: CDR1 DFQATT, CDR2 SNEGSKA (reference sequence). The V gene lost 8 bases and the J gene lost 2 bases, with 10 bases spanning the gap. The CDR3: CSWFNTYEQYF. The CDR3 bases are TGCAGTTGGTTCAACACCTACGAGCAGTACTTC.

CDR3 in amino acids: CASGIAGGPETGELFF. CDR3 DNA sequence: TGTGCCAGCGGGATAGCGGGAGGGCCAGAAACCGGGGAGCTGTTTTTT. The rearrangement links TRBV27 to TRBJ2-2, with 11 nucleotides matching TRBD2. V was clipped by 8 bases and J by 5 bases; unmatched bases: 10. Per germline, CDR1 MNHEY and CDR2 SMNVEV (reference sequence). The CDR3 length is 16 residues.

This chain joins TRBV11-2 and TRBJ2-7; the match to TRBD2 covers 10 bases. V gave up 3 bases and J gave up 3 bases; unmatched junction bases: 5. There are 15 residues in the CDR3. Germline CDR1 SGHAT, CDR2 FQNNGV. This CDR3 is CASSLGLAQNYEQYF. The CDR3 DNA sequence: TGTGCCAGCAGCTTGGGACTAGCGCAAAACTACGAGCAGTACTTC.

The chain has TRBV28 and TRBJ2-3, with D maybe TRBD1 (6 bases). Germline lookup yields CDR1 MDHEN and CDR2 SYDVKM. The CDR3 is made up of 15 amino acids. The germline V and J ends were trimmed by 6 bases and 1 base, with 14 bases remaining between them. The CDR3 region is CASRSQGLGTDTQYF. The CDR3 region has the DNA TGTGCCAGCAGGTCCCAGGGGCTTGGCACAGATACGCAGTATTTT.

This chain connects TRBV19 to TRBJ1-5; TRBD1 matches 7 bases. CDR3 length equals 15 residues. Germline V gene data show CDR1 as LNHDA and CDR2 as SQIVND (reference sequence). Unmatched junction bases numbered 9, after V lost 5 bases and J lost 5 bases. The CDR3 nucleotides are TGTGCCAGTAGTGCACCCAGACAGGGCCATCAGCCCCAGCATTTT. This encodes CASSAPRQGHQPQHF.

The gene calls are TRBV5-1 and TRBJ2-1, with D maybe TRBD2 (6 bases). V lost 4 bases to trimming and J lost 8 bases, with 10 bases between them. The CDR3 consists of 12 residues. Germline V gene lookup returns CDR1 SGHRS and CDR2 YFSETQ. The CDR3: CASSQEGYEQFF. CDR3 coding DNA: TGCGCCAGCAGCCAGGAGGGCTATGAGCAGTTCTTC. Full variable domain (missing parts from reference TRBV5-1 and TRBJ2-1): KAGVTQTPRYLIKTRGQQVTLSCSPISGHRSVSWYQQTPGQGLQFLFEYFSETQRNKGNFPGRFSGRQFSNSRSEMNVSTLELGDSALYLCASSQEGYEQFFGPGTRLTVL.

The chain links TRBV5-4 to TRBJ2-3, with TRBD1 matching over 7 bases. V was pared by 7 bases and J by 1 base, with 9 bases of the junction left unmatched. The CDR3 consists of 15 residues. From germline, CDR1 is SGHNT and CDR2 YYREEE (reference sequence). CDR3 sequence (DNA): TGTGCCAGCGGGCGACAGGGAGCCCGCACAGATACGCAGTATTTT. This sequence encodes CASGRQGARTDTQYF.

This clone was seen once. The chain is built from TRBV5-1 and TRBJ2-7; D is possibly TRBD1 (5 bases). Germline V gene sequence: CDR1 SGHRS, CDR2 YFSETQ. The CDR3 runs to 15 residues. V was pared by 3 bases and J by 6 bases, with 19 bases between. CDR3 nucleotide sequence: TGCGCCAGCAGCTCGAAGGGCAGCCCCCAGGGCGAGCAGTACTTC. Encoded protein: CASSSKGSPQGEQYF.

This chain links TRBV6-6 with TRBJ2-7; no firm D call. The germline V gene has CDR1 MNHNY and CDR2 SVGAGI (reference sequence). Deletions cut 5 bases from V and 2 bases from J, with 7 bases between. The CDR3 is 12 amino acids. This CDR3 is CASSQQTYEQYF. CDR3 coding DNA: TGTGCCAGCAGTCAACAAACCTACGAGCAGTACTTC.

This sequence joins TRBV30 and TRBJ1-4; D uncertain. The V gene's germline CDR1 is GTSNPN and CDR2 SVGIG (reference sequence). The germline V and J ends were trimmed by 5 bases and 8 bases, with 15 bases remaining between them. CDR3 length equals 13 residues. Here the CDR3 reads CAWRPPLEEKLFF. CDR3 coding DNA: TGTGCCTGGCGACCCCCTTTAGAAGAAAAACTGTTTTTT.

V and J are TRBV6-5 and TRBJ2-3; no definite D call. The CDR3 is made up of 11 amino acids. Per the germline V gene, CDR1 is MNHEY and CDR2 is SVGAGI. V was shortened by 7 bases and J by 4 bases, with 6 bases between the two germline ends. The CDR3 region is CASKEADTQYF. CDR3 sequence (DNA): TGTGCCAGCAAAGAGGCAGATACGCAGTATTTT.

This chain uses TRBV28 with TRBJ2-1; 8 bases map to TRBD1. The CDR3 covers 14 residues. CDR1 is MDHEN, CDR2 SYDVKM, per germline. V was pared by 5 bases and J by 4 bases, with 4 bases of the junction left unmatched. Here the CDR3 DNA reads TGTGCCAGCAGTCGGCAGGGGGCATACAATGAGCAGTTCTTC. Amino acids: CASSRQGAYNEQFF.

This clone was picked up one time. This sequence joins TRBV18 and TRBJ1-3, with 7 positions matching TRBD1. The CDR3 contains 17 residues. Germline loops: CDR1 KGHSH, CDR2 LQKENI. V trimming: 1 base; J trimming: 1 base; junction bases outside the gene matches: 7. CDR3 nucleotides: TGTGCCAGCTCACCACGCGACAGGGTACTGTCTGGAAACACCATATATTTT. It is translated as CASSPRDRVLSGNTIYF.

The chain has TRBV7-9 and TRBJ2-3; no definite D call. Germline V gene data show CDR1 as SEHNR and CDR2 as FQNEAQ (reference sequence). The CDR3 sequence is 13 residues long. V was pared by 3 bases and J by 10 bases, with 14 bases between. The CDR3 DNA is TGTGCCAGCAGCTTTTTACCCGGTGATGCGCAGTATTTT. Translation: CASSFLPGDAQYF. Drawing the rest from reference TRBV7-9 and TRBJ2-3, the complete variable domain is DTGVSQNPRHKITKRGQNVTFRCDPISEHNRLYWYRQTLGQGPEFLTYFQNEAQLEKSRLLSDRFSAERPKGSFSTLEIQRTEQGDSAMYLCASSFLPGDAQYFGPGTRLTVL.

This rearrangement joins TRBV5-1 to TRBJ2-1; 7 nucleotides align to TRBD1. CDR3 size: 17 residues. Germline CDR1 reads SGHRS; CDR2 reads YFSETQ. V shed 3 bases, J shed 3 bases, and the junction held 12 bases outside the gene matches. The CDR3 bases are TGCGCCAGCAGCTCGGAACCACAGGGGACCAACTACAATGAGCAGTTCTTC. Amino acids: CASSSEPQGTNYNEQFF.

The DNA of the CDR3 is TGCAGTGCTAGTTTCGTGTCGTTGCAGTACTTC. Amino acid sequence: CSASFVSLQYF. V gene TRBV20-1 combines with J gene TRBJ2-7; D call uncertain. Germline values: CDR1 DFQATT, CDR2 SNEGSKA (reference sequence). The CDR3 is 11 residues long. Between the trimmed V and J ends, which lost 3 bases and 9 bases, there was a span of 12 bases.

Comment on this clone: Other DNA sequences in the same sample also yield this CDR3. V gene TRBV7-9 combines with J gene TRBJ1-4, with 10 bases aligning to TRBD1. Germline V lookup: CDR1 SEHNR, CDR2 FQNEAQ (reference sequence). Losses at the gene ends were 3 bases for V and 7 bases for J; bases not matched to a gene: 8. The CDR3 spans 16 residues. CDR3 DNA: TGTGCCAGCAGCTTGGCGACAGGGGGCGGTGGTGAAAAACTGTTTTTT. Translation gives CASSLATGGGGEKLFF.

The chain uses TRBV5-3 and TRBJ2-7; D uncertain. TRBV5-3 carries the ORF label, with uncertain function. The CDR3 length is 14 residues. V gave up 4 bases and J gave up 0 bases, with 11 bases separating them. CDR3 nucleotides: TGTGCCAGAAGCCCCGGGCTGGACTCCTACGAGCAGTACTTC. It is translated as CARSPGLDSYEQYF.

The V and J genes are TRBV25-1 and TRBJ2-7; 11 positions agree with TRBD2. J lost 5 bases, V lost 2 bases, and 2 bases had no gene match. The CDR3 extends over 14 amino acids. Germline V gene sequence: CDR1 MGHDK, CDR2 SYGVNS. The DNA for the CDR3 is TGTGCCAGCAGTGAAACTAGCGGGAGAGACGAGCAGTACTTC. Protein product: CASSETSGRDEQYF.

The chain combines TRBV6-1 with TRBJ1-4, with D unclear. Germline-derived CDR1 and CDR2 are MNHNS and SASEGT. The CDR3 contains 13 residues. Trimming took 2 bases from V and 9 from J, leaving 10 bases between them. The CDR3 DNA is TGTGCCAGCAGTGAACCCTCATCCAAAAAACTGTTTTTT. It is translated as CASSEPSSKKLFF.

The rearrangement joins TRBV18 to TRBJ1-5; D is possibly TRBD1 (5 bases). The germline V gene encodes CDR1 KGHSH and CDR2 LQKENI. This CDR3 has 17 amino acids. The germline V and J ends were trimmed by 4 bases and 3 bases, with 19 bases remaining between them. CDR3 in amino acids: CASSRTAGTRPNQPQHF. The DNA for the CDR3 is TGTGCCAGCTCACGAACGGCAGGGACCAGACCCAATCAGCCCCAGCATTTT.

In DNA, the CDR3 is TGTGCCAGCAGACACCGACTAGCGGGAGGTCTTGAGCAGTTCTTC. It encodes CASRHRLAGGLEQFF. The chain couples TRBV28 to TRBJ2-1, with 13 bases fitting TRBD2. Germline V gene data show CDR1 as MDHEN and CDR2 as SYDVKM. V lost 6 bases and J lost 9; bases outside the gene matches: 8. This CDR3 is 15 amino acids long. Complete variable domain (other parts from reference TRBV28 and TRBJ2-1): DVKVTQSSRYLVKRTGEKVFLECVQDMDHENMFWYRQDPGLGLRLIYFSYDVKMKEKGDIPEGYSVSREKKERFSLILESASTNQTSMYLCASRHRLAGGLEQFFGPGTRLTVL.

This sequence joins TRBV30 and TRBJ2-7, with TRBD2 identical over 12 bases. The trim removed 3 bases at V and 4 bases at J, leaving 4 bases unmatched. This CDR3 comprises 14 residues. Germline V gene lookup returns CDR1 GTSNPN and CDR2 SVGIG (reference sequence). CDR3 sequence: CAWRRLAGVYEQYF. The CDR3 bases are TGTGCCTGGAGAAGACTAGCGGGAGTTTACGAGCAGTACTTC.

The J gene is TRBJ2-5, the V gene TRBV5-1; 11 positions match TRBD2. The trim removed 0 bases at V and 1 base at J, leaving 5 bases unmatched. The CDR3 has 17 amino acids. Germline V gives CDR1 SGHRS, CDR2 YFSETQ. The CDR3 sequence is CASSLGLAGGPQETQYF. Here the CDR3 DNA reads TGCGCCAGCAGCTTGGGTCTAGCGGGAGGACCCCAAGAGACCCAGTACTTC.